This T cell receptor beta chain was recovered during a study of CD8 T cells in Susac syndrome. A quantity of roughly 0.5 to 1 ug RNA underwent reverse transcription using random hexamers. A single record per CDR3 protein comes from TCRdb applying MiXCR to the immunoSEQ multiplex PCR reads. The sample contains more than 100,000 distinct CDR3 sequences, around 80% of which appear only once. TEMRA cells were enriched by FACS, while CD8+ and CD4+ T cells were obtained through a negative isolation that was performed magnetically. This CDR3 contains 19 residues. After removal of 5 bases from V and 0 bases from J, the junction contained 14 bases not matched to a gene. Germline V gene lookup returns CDR1 MDHEN and CDR2 SYDVKM.

This TCR derives from a human donor with multiple sclerosis. This sequence joins TRBV28 and TRBJ2-2; 8 bases match TRBD1. What was sequenced was CD8+ T cells from PBMCs. This CDR3 reads CASSVIPSRGPTNTGELFF. In DNA form, the CDR3 reads TGTGCCAGCAGTGTCATCCCCAGCAGGGGGCCCACGAACACCGGGGAGCTGTTTTTT.